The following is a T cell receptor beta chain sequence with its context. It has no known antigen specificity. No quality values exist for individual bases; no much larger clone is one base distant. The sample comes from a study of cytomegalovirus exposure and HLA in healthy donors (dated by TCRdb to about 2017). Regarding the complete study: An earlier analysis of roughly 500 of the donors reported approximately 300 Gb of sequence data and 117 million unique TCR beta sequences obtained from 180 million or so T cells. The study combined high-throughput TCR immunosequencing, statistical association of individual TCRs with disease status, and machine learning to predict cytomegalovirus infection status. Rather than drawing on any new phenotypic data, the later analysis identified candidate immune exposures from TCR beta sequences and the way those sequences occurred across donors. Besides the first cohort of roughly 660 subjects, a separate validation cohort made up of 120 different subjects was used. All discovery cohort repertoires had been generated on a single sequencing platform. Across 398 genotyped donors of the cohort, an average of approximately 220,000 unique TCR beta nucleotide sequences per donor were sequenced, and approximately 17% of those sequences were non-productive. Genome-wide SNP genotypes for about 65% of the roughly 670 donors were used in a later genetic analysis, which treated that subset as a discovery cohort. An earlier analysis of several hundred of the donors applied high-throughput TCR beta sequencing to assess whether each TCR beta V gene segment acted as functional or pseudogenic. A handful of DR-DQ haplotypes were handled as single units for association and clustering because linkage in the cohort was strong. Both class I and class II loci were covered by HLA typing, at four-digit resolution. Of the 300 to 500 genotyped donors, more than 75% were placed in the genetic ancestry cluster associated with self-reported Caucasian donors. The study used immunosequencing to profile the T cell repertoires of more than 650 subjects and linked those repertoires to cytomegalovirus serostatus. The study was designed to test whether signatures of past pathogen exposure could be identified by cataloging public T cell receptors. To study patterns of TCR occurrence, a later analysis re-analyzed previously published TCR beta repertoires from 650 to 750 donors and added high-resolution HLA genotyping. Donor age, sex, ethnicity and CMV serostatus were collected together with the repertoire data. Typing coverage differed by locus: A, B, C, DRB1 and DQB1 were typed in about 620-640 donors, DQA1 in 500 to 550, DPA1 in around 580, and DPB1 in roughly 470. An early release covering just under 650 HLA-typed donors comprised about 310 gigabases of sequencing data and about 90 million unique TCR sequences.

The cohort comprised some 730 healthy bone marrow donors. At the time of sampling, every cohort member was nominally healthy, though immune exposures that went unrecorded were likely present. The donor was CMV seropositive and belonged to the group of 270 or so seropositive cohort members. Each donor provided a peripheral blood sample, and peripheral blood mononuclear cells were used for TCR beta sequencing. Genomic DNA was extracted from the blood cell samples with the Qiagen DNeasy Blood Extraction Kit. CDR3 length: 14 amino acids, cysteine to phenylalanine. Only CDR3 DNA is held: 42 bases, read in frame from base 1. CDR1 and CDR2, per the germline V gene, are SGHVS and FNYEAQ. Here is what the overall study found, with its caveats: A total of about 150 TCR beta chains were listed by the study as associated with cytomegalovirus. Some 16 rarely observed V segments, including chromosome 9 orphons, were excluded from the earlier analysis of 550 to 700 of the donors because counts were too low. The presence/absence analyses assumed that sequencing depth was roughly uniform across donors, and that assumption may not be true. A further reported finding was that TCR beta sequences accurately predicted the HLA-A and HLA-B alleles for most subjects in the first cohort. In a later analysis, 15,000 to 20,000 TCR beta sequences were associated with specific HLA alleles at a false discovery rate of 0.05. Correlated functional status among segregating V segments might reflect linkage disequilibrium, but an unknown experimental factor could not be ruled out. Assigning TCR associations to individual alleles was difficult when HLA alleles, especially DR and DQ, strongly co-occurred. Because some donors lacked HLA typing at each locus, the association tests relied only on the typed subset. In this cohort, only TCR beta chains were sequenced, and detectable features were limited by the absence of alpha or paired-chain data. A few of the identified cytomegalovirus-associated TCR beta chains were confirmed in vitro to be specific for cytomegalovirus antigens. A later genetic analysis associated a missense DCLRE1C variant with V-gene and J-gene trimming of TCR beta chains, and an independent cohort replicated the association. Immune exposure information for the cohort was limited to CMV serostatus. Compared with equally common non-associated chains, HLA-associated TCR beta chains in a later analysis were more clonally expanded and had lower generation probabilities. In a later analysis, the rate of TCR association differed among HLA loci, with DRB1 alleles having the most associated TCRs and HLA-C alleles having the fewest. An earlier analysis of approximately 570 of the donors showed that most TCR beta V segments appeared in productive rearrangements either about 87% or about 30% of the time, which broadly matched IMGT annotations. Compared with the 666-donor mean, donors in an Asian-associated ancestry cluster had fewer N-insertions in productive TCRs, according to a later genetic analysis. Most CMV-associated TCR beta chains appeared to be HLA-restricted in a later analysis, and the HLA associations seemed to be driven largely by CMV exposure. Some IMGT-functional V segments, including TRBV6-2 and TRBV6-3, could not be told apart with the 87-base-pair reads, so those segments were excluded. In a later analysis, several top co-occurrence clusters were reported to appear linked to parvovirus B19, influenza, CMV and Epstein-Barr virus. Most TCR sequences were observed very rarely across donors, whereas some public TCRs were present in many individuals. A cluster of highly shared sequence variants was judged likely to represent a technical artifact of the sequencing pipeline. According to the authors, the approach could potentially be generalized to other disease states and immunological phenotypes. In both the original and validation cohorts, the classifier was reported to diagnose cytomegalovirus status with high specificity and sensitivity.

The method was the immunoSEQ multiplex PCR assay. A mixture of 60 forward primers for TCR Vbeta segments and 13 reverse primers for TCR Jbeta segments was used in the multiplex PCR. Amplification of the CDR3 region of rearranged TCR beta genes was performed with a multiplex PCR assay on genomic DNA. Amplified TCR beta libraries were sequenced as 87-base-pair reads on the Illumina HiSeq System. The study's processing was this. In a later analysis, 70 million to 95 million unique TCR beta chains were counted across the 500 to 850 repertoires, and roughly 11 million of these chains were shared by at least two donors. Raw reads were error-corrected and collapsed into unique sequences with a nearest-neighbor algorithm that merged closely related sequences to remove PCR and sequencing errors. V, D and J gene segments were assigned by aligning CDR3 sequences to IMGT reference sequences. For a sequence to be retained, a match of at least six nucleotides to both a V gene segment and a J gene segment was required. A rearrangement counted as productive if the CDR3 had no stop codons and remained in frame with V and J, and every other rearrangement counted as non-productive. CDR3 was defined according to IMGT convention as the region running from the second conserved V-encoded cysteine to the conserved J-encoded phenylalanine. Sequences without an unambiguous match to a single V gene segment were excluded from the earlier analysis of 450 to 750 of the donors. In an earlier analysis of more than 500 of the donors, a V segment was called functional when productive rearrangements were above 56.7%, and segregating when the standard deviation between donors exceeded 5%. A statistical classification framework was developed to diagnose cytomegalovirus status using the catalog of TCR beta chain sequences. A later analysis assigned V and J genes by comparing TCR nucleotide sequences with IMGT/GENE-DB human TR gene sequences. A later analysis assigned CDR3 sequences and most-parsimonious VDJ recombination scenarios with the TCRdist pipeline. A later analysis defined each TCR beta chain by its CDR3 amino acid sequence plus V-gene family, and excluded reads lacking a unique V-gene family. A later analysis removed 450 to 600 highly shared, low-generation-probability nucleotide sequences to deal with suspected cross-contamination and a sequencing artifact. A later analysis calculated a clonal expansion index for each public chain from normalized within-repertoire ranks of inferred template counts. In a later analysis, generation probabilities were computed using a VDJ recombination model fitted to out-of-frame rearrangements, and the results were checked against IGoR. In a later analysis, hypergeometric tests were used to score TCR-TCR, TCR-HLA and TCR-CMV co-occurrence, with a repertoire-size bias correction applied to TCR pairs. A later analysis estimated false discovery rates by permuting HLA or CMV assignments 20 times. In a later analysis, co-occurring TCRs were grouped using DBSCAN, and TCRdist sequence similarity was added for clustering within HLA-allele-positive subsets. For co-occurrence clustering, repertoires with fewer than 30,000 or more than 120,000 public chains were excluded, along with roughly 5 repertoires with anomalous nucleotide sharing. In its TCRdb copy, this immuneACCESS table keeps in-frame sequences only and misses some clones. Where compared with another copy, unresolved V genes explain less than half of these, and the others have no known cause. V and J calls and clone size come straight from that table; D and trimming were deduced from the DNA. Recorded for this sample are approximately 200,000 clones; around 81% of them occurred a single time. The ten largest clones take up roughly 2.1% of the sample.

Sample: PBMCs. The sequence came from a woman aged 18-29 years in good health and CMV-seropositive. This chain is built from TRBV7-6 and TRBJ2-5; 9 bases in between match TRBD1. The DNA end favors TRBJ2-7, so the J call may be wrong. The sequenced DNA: TGTGCCAGCAGCCCTGGGACAGGGAGGTACGAGCAGTACTTC. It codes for CASSPGTGRYEQYF.